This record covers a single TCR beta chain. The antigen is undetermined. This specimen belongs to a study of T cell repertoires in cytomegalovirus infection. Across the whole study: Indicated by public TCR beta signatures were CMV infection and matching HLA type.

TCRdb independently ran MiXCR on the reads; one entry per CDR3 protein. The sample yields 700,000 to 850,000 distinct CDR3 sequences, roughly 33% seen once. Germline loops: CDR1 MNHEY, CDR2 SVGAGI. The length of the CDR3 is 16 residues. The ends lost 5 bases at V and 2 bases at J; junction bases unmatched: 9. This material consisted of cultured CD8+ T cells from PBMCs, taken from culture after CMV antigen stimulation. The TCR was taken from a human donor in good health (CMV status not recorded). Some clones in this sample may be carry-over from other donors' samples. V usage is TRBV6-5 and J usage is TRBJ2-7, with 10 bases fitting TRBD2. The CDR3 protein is CASSPYSGGTPYEQYV. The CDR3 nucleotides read TGTGCCAGCAGTCCCTATAGCGGGGGGACCCCCTACGAGCAGTACGTC.